The rows below give T cell receptor beta chains drawn from one sample of a study of brain T cells in children with intractable seizures. Profiling relied on immunoSEQ multiplex PCR, and the TCRdb table lists in-frame clones only, not all of them. Of approximately 330,000 clones in the sample, over 90% are singletons; the top ten hold under 7%. Sequencing was performed on peripheral blood, taken approximately 5 months after surgery. The receptors here all came from a boy in the first two years of life with tuberous sclerosis and intractable seizures. CDR3s include the opening cysteine and the closing phenylalanine or tryptophan. The order of the fields is CDR3 length, D gene, J gene, clone size, V gene, CDR3 DNA, CDR3 protein. D genes are given only for firm matches. Size is omitted from some rows. Given values are once, few, many or a class for expanded clones.

19 . TRBJ2-1 . TRBV21-1 TGTGCCAGCAGCCCAGGGGGACTAGCGGGAGGCCGGACCTACAATGAGCAGTTCTTC CASSPGGLAGGRTYNEQFF
21 TRBD1 TRBJ2-4 . TRBV6-2/TRBV6-3 TGTGCCAGCAGTTACCCCCGTGGGGGACAGAATATGGGTAGAGCCAAAAACATTCAGTACTTC CASSYPRGGQNMGRAKNIQYF
15 . TRBJ2-4 . TRBV3-1/TRBV3-2 TGTGCCAGCAGCCAAACCGGTGGGGTCAAAAACATTCAGTACTTC CASSQTGGVKNIQYF
14 . TRBJ1-5 . TRBV6-5 TGTGCCAGCAGTCTTTCCGATAGCAATCAGCCCCAGCATTTT CASSLSDSNQPQHF
17 . TRBJ1-1 . TRBV9 TGTGCCAGCAGCGTGGCCCCGGGAAAAATTTTGAACACTGAAGCTTTCTTT CASSVAPGKILNTEAFF
16 TRBD2 TRBJ2-3 . TRBV15 TGTGCCACCAGCTCTGGGCGGGGGGGCTCCACAGATACGCAGTATTTT CATSSGRGGSTDTQYF
15 TRBD1 TRBJ1-5 few TRBV2 TGTGCCAGCAGCCCGGGACAGGGTAGCAATCAGCCCCAGCATTTT CASSPGQGSNQPQHF
15 . TRBJ2-5 . TRBV21-1 TGTGCCAGCAGCAAAGGGACAGGGGGCAAAGAGACCCAGTACTTC CASSKGTGGKETQYF
14 TRBD1 TRBJ1-1 . TRBV6-5 TGTGCCAGCAACCAGGACAGGGTGGACGGGCCAGCTTTCTTT CASNQDRVDGPAFF
15 . TRBJ1-5 . TRBV19 TGTGCCAGTAGATATGTTGGGGGGTACAATCAGCCCCAGCATTTT CASRYVGGYNQPQHF
16 . TRBJ1-2 few TRBV4-2 TGTGCCAGCAGCCAAGACCGAACAGGGCAGCGGAATGGCTACACCTTC CASSQDRTGQRNGYTF
14 . TRBJ2-3 . TRBV13 TGTGCCAGCAGCTTAGGGGGGGGCCGGAATACGCAGTATTTT CASSLGGGRNTQYF
16 TRBD1 TRBJ1-6 . TRBV28 TGTGCCAGCAGTCTGGACAGGGCCTCCTATAATTCACCCCTCCACTTT CASSLDRASYNSPLHF
16 . TRBJ2-4 . TRBV7-2 TGTGCCAGCAGCTCCAGGACTCAGCTAGCCAAAAACATTCAGTACTTC CASSSRTQLAKNIQYF
16 TRBD1 TRBJ2-3 . TRBV7-9 TGTGCCAGCAGCCCCGGAGACAGGGGGCGCTTCGATACGCAGTATTTT CASSPGDRGRFDTQYF
15 . TRBJ1-2 . TRBV28 TGTGCCAGCAGTCCGCGGGACACTCCTAACTATGGCTACACCTTC CASSPRDTPNYGYTF
12 . TRBJ2-5 . TRBV5-1 TGCGCCAGCAGCTGGACTCAAGAGACCCAGTACTTC CASSWTQETQYF
13 . TRBJ1-5 . TRBV7-8 TGTGCCAGCAGCCAATCCGCCCATCAGCCCCAGCATTTT CASSQSAHQPQHF
16 TRBD2 TRBJ2-7 . TRBV3-1/TRBV3-2 TGTGCCAGCAGCCATTTGGCTAGCGGGAGATCCTACGAGCAGTACTTC CASSHLASGRSYEQYF
15 . TRBJ2-3 . TRBV6-1 TGTGCCAGCAGTGAATTGGGCAGGGCCCCAGATACGCAGTATTTT CASSELGRAPDTQYF
13 . TRBJ2-2 . TRBV18 TGTGCCAGCTCACCATGGCAGTCCGGGGAGCTGTTTTTT CASSPWQSGELFF
15 . TRBJ1-6 . TRBV6-5 TGTGCCAGCGGGGATCGAGGGGCATATAATTCACCCCTCCACTTT CASGDRGAYNSPLHF
15 . TRBJ1-1 . TRBV19 TGTGCCAGTAGTATAGCTGGGGGCCCGGTCACTGAAGCTTTCTTT CASSIAGGPVTEAFF
17 TRBD1 TRBJ1-4 . TRBV5-4 TGTGCCAGCAGCTTGGCCAGGGGGCATGCAACTAATGAAAAACTGTTTTTT CASSLARGHATNEKLFF
15 . TRBJ2-5 . TRBV9 TGTGCCAGCAGCGTAGGACCAGGGGAGGAGGAGACCCAGTACTTC CASSVGPGEEETQYF
19 TRBD1 TRBJ1-4 . TRBV19 TGTGCCAGTAGTATAGATGCCGAACAGGGGGCCGCAACTAATGAAAAACTGTTTTTT CASSIDAEQGAATNEKLFF
13 . TRBJ1-5 . TRBV6-5 TGTGCCAGCAGTCGCGATCACAATCAGCCCCAGCATTTT CASSRDHNQPQHF
14 TRBD1 TRBJ2-1 . TRBV5-4 TGTGCCAGCAGCTCGGACAGGGGTAGGAATGAGCAGTTCTTC CASSSDRGRNEQFF
17 TRBD2 TRBJ2-7 . TRBV4-2 TGTGCCAGCAGCCAGGGCCTAGCGGGGGCCGCCTCCTACGAGCAGTACTTC CASSQGLAGAASYEQYF
14 . TRBJ2-1 . TRBV9 TGTGCCAGCAGCGTAGACGCCCCCCACAATGAGCAGTTCTTC CASSVDAPHNEQFF
11 . TRBJ2-7 . TRBV19 TGTGCCAGTAGTATCAGCAGCGAGCAGTACTTC CASSISSEQYF
16 . TRBJ1-1 . TRBV5-1 TGCGCCAGCAGCTTGGCCGGGGGGAGGATGAACACTGAAGCTTTCTTT CASSLAGGRMNTEAFF
12 . TRBJ1-5 . TRBV27 TGTGCCAGCAGTTTGTCGGGTGGTCCCCAGCATTTT CASSLSGGPQHF
14 . TRBJ2-7 . TRBV7-9 TGTGCCAGCAGCTTCGAGGTTGGGGCGTACGAGCAGTACTTC CASSFEVGAYEQYF
13 . TRBJ1-2 . TRBV5-1 TGCGCCAGCAGCCAGGAGGGGGTGGTTGGCTACACCTTC CASSQEGVVGYTF
15 TRBD1 TRBJ1-4 . TRBV6-5 TGTGCCAGCAGCAGGGGACAGTCAACTAATGAAAAACTGTTTTTT CASSRGQSTNEKLFF
14 TRBD2 TRBJ2-7 . TRBV7-9 TGTGCCAGCAGCCCCGCGGGAGATCGATACGAGCAGTACTTC CASSPAGDRYEQYF
15 . TRBJ1-2 once TRBV30 TGTGCCTGGAGTGTATCTCCGGGAGGCAGCTATGGCTACACCTTC CAWSVSPGGSYGYTF
13 . TRBJ1-1 . TRBV30 TGTGCCTGGAGTGAGGCGGAGAACACTGAAGCTTTCTTT CAWSEAENTEAFF
17 TRBD2 TRBJ2-1 . TRBV24-1 TGTGCCACCAGTGATTCAGGACTAGCGCCGAGGATATATGAGCAGTTCTTC CATSDSGLAPRIYEQFF
13 . TRBJ1-4 . TRBV11-2 TGTGCCAGCAGCTTATTCGGGAATGAAAAACTGTTTTTT CASSLFGNEKLFF
19 TRBD2 TRBJ2-7 . TRBV11-2 TGTGCCAGCAGCTTGTTCCCGGGACTAGCGGGAGTAAGGTCCTACGAGCAGTACTTC CASSLFPGLAGVRSYEQYF
15 . TRBJ1-4 . TRBV2 TGTGCCAGCAGTGCCCGGGTTAGGACTAATGAAAAACTGTTTTTT CASSARVRTNEKLFF
16 TRBD2 TRBJ2-3 . TRBV11-2 TGTGCCAGCAGCTTGACTAGCGGAAGAATCACAGATACGCAGTATTTT CASSLTSGRITDTQYF
13 . TRBJ1-1 . TRBV12-3/TRBV12-4 TGTGCCAGCAGTATAACGGGAAACACTGAAGCTTTCTTT CASSITGNTEAFF
13 . TRBJ1-1 . TRBV19 TGTGCCAGTAGTATAGTCAGGAACACTGAAGCTTTCTTT CASSIVRNTEAFF
15 . TRBJ1-1 . TRBV9 TGTGCCAGCAGCGTAGGTCCAGGCGAGAACACTGAAGCTTTCTTT CASSVGPGENTEAFF
13 . TRBJ2-3 . TRBV11-2 TGTGCATGCAGGACAGACTCCACAGATACGCAGTATTTT CACRTDSTDTQYF
14 . TRBJ2-2 . TRBV19 TGTGCCACGCGGTTAGGGGCGGACACCGGGGAGCTGTTTTTT CATRLGADTGELFF
18 . TRBJ1-1 . TRBV5-1 TGCGCCAGCAGCTTCGGCAGGGGTCATTCGGGCATGAACACTGAAGCTTTCTTT CASSFGRGHSGMNTEAFF
12 . TRBJ1-1 once TRBV7-2 TGTGCCAGCAGCTCCTCTAGGGCAGACGCTTTCTTT CASSSSRADAFF
13 . TRBJ1-2 . TRBV2 TGTGCCAGCAGACCGGACAGTAACTATGGCTACACCTTC CASRPDSNYGYTF
12 TRBD1 TRBJ1-1 . TRBV19 TGTGCCAGTAGACAGGGGTACACTGAAGCTTTCTTT CASRQGYTEAFF